Many counts were recorded for the clone carrying this T cell receptor beta chain. Its matching antigen is unknown. This sample is drawn from a study of regulatory T cells in long-lasting Graves disease. Trimming at V came to 4 bases and at J to 0 bases, leaving 6 bases not matched to a gene. The CDR3 length is 15 residues. iRepertoire HTBI primers and Arm-PCR of CDR3 regions built TCR beta libraries. Using its own MiXCR run on the multiplex PCR reads, TCRdb lists one record per CDR3 protein. Here the sample spans some 330,000 distinct CDR3 sequences, roughly 24% being singletons. Time point: persistent/refractory GD, antithyroid drugs over 5 years with positive TRAb. Extracted RNA from PBMCs served as the source of the TCR library. General observations from the study: Thyroid tissue went unstudied; only peripheral blood was examined. More public clonotypes were shared by persistent patients (about 2,700) than by new patients (approximately 990).

The chain carries TRBV12-3 or TRBV12-4 and TRBJ2-7, with 7 bases identical to TRBD1. The source is a woman between 40 and 50 years old with Graves disease. Material: peripheral blood mononuclear cells (PBMCs), obtained when the disease was refractory, from a patient treated with antithyroid drugs. The CDR3 coding sequence is TGTGCCAGCAGTTCACCGGGACAGAGCTCCTACGAGCAGTACTTC. Its protein is CASSSPGQSSYEQYF.